The TCR beta chain under discussion was sequenced for a study of T-cell reconstitution after alpha-beta-depleted transplantation in children. The CDR3 runs to 15 residues. The V gene end was trimmed by 1 base and the J gene end by 2 bases; junction bases not matched to a gene: 1. Germline CDR1 is MNHNS and CDR2 is SASEGT. Unique molecular identifiers were built into the TCRbeta library. TCRdb called the PCR reads again in MiXCR, with one record for every CDR3 protein. The repertoire holds some 550,000 distinct CDR3 sequences, with around 16% as singletons. This clonotype was observed a few times. The V and J genes are TRBV6-1 and TRBJ2-3, with 9 positions matching TRBD1. Specimen: PBMCs from the stem cell graft donor, collected from the stem cell graft. The sequence came from a human donor who donated a stem cell graft to a child with acute lymphoblastic leukemia. The CDR3, as DNA: TGTGCCAGCAGTGAAGACAGGGGGCCCACAGATACGCAGTATTTT. As protein: CASSEDRGPTDTQYF.